A selection of T cell receptor beta chains follows, all from one sample in a study of graft-versus-host responses after intestinal transplantation. These receptors have no identified antigens. The protocol was immunoSEQ multiplex PCR, while the TCRdb copy is restricted to in-frame clones and leaves out a portion. The table has tens of thousands of clones, 75% to 95% seen once. This sample comprised unstimulated CD4+ T cells sorted from spleen or lymph node cells, obtained before intestinal transplant. These receptor sequences come from a human donor who received an intestinal transplant. CDR3s include the opening cysteine and the closing phenylalanine or tryptophan. D genes are given only for firm matches. Only part of the rows carry a size: once, few, many, or a class if the clone is expanded.

V	D	size	J	DNA	CDR3
TRBV7-2	-	-	TRBJ1-3	TGTGCCAGCAGCTTAGGATGGGGGCTAGATGGAAACACCATATATTTT	CASSLGWGLDGNTIYF
TRBV5-1	TRBD2	-	TRBJ2-3	TGCGCCAGCAGCTCAAAGACTAGCGGGGGTAGTGATACGCAGTATTTT	CASSSKTSGGSDTQYF
TRBV29-1	TRBD2	-	TRBJ2-5	TGCAGCGTTGTATCTTCCCGGACTAGCTCGATCTCGGAGACCCAGTACTTC	CSVVSSRTSSISETQYF
TRBV30	-	-	TRBJ2-5	TGTGCCTGGAGGGTTAGAGAGACCCAGTACTTC	CAWRVRETQYF
TRBV5-1	-	-	TRBJ1-1	TGCGCCAGCAGTGGGGGGGGGAACACTGAAGCTTTCTTT	CASSGGGNTEAFF
TRBV27	TRBD1	few	TRBJ1-2	TGTGCCAGCAGTCTGACAGGGGGGAACTACACCTTC	CASSLTGGNYTF
TRBV30	TRBD1	-	TRBJ1-1	TGTGCCTGGAGTCCTCGACGACAGGGTGAAGCTTTCTTT	CAWSPRRQGEAFF
TRBV11-3	TRBD2	-	TRBJ2-1	TGTGCCAGCTCGTTACTAGCGGGGGGGGTCATTGAGCAGTTCTTC	CASSLLAGGVIEQFF
TRBV18	-	-	TRBJ1-5	TGTGCCAGCTCACCACGGGACATAGATCAGCCCCAGCATTTT	CASSPRDIDQPQHF
TRBV6-6	-	-	TRBJ2-1	TGTGCCAGCAGCCCCGCAGGGGGGCAGGGTGAGCAGTTCTTC	CASSPAGGQGEQFF
TRBV6-6	-	-	TRBJ2-2	TGTGCCAGCACCCAGCTAGGGAACACCGGGGAGCTGTTTTTT	CASTQLGNTGELFF
TRBV11-3	-	-	TRBJ1-1	TGTGCCAGCAGCGGTCGACATCCCATGAACACTGAAGCTTTCTTT	CASSGRHPMNTEAFF
TRBV6-4	TRBD2	-	TRBJ2-2	TGTGCCAGCAGTGCTAGCGGGGCTAACACCGGGGAGCTGTTTTTT	CASSASGANTGELFF
TRBV13	-	-	TRBJ1-2	TGTGCCAGCAGCCGCAGGGGATTAGGGTATGGCTACACCTTC	CASSRRGLGYGYTF
TRBV2	-	-	TRBJ1-2	TGTGCCAGCACCACGGGGGGGGATGGTAACTATGGCTACACCTTC	CASTTGGDGNYGYTF
TRBV5-1	TRBD1	-	TRBJ2-1	TGCGCCAGCAGCTTGAGGACAGGGGCGCCCCTTTACTACAATGAGCAGTTCTTC	CASSLRTGAPLYYNEQFF
TRBV7-2	-	-	TRBJ2-2	TGTGCCAGCAGCCCCCGGTCAGGGATAATCACCGGGGAGCTGTTTTTT	CASSPRSGIITGELFF
TRBV4-2	TRBD1	-	TRBJ1-4	TGTGCCAGCAGTCTTGGGGTACAGGGGCAGGGAACTAATGAAAAACTGTTTTTT	CASSLGVQGQGTNEKLFF
TRBV6-6	-	-	TRBJ1-6	TGTGCCAGCAGTTACTCGCCCGGACAGCGCAATTCACCCCTCCACTTT	CASSYSPGQRNSPLHF
TRBV5-1	TRBD1	once	TRBJ1-1	TGCGCCAGCAGCTTGGGGACAGGGACGATTCCGGAAGCTTTCTTT	CASSLGTGTIPEAFF
TRBV4-3	TRBD1	-	TRBJ1-2	TGCGCCAGCAGCCAACCAGGACAGGACGATGGCTACACCTTC	CASSQPGQDDGYTF
TRBV11-3	-	-	TRBJ2-3	TGTGCCAGCAGCTCCGAAGGTGTGTGGGGGACTAGCACAGATACGCAGTATTTT	CASSSEGVWGTSTDTQYF
TRBV15	TRBD2	-	TRBJ2-1	TGTGCCACCAGTCTTATAGCGGGTTCCTACAATGAGCAGTTCTTC	CATSLIAGSYNEQFF
TRBV2	TRBD1	-	TRBJ2-7	TGTGCCAGCAGTGAGACCATGACAGGGGTTCGGTACGAGCAGTACTTC	CASSETMTGVRYEQYF
TRBV5-1	-	once	TRBJ1-1	TGCGCCAGCAGCTTGGAAACCAGGGACACTAACACTGAAGCTTTCTTT	CASSLETRDTNTEAFF
TRBV30	TRBD2	-	TRBJ2-4	TGTGCCGTAACCCGGGGGGGCAAAAACATTCAGTACTTC	CAVTRGGKNIQYF
TRBV27	-	-	TRBJ1-4	TGTGCCAGCAGTGCCAGGGAGGGGAAGCTGTTTTTT	CASSAREGKLFF
TRBV5-6	-	-	TRBJ1-1	TGTGCCAGCAGCCGAATTGAACTACAGAACACTGAAGCTTTCTTT	CASSRIELQNTEAFF
TRBV4-1	-	-	TRBJ1-2	TGCGCCAGCAGCCAACCGATACAGGTCTATGGCTACACCTTC	CASSQPIQVYGYTF
TRBV19	-	-	TRBJ1-2	TGTGCCAGTAGTATAAGGAAGGCGACAGATGTAAACTATGGCTACACCTTC	CASSIRKATDVNYGYTF
TRBV7-2	-	-	TRBJ2-3	TGTGCCAGCAGCTTATATGGGCCCTCATCCCCAGATACGCAGTATTTT	CASSLYGPSSPDTQYF
TRBV19	-	once	TRBJ2-3	TGTGCCAGTAGTATAACTCTCACAGATACGCAGTATTTT	CASSITLTDTQYF
TRBV5-1	TRBD1	once	TRBJ1-2	TGCGCCAGCAGCTTGGCCGGTCCAGGGGGTTATGGCTACACCTTC	CASSLAGPGGYGYTF
TRBV6-1	-	-	TRBJ1-6	TGTGCCAGCAGTGAATTCGGCTCCTATAATTCACCCCTCCACTTT	CASSEFGSYNSPLHF
TRBV27	-	-	TRBJ1-1	TGTGCCAGCAGTTTGACCCCGACAGATAACACTGAAGCTTTCTTT	CASSLTPTDNTEAFF
TRBV4-1	-	-	TRBJ2-7	TGCGCCAGCAGCCAACCCATAAACAGACAGGCCTACGAGCAGTACTTC	CASSQPINRQAYEQYF
TRBV19	TRBD1	-	TRBJ2-1	TGTGCCAGTAGCACAGGGGTATATGAGCAGTTCTTC	CASSTGVYEQFF
TRBV29-1	-	-	TRBJ1-2	TGCAGCGTTGCCCCGACAGCTAACTATGGCTACACCTTC	CSVAPTANYGYTF
TRBV5-1	-	-	TRBJ1-3	TGCGCCAGCAGCGGCGGACAGAGCTCTGGAAACACCATATATTTT	CASSGGQSSGNTIYF
TRBV9	-	-	TRBJ2-1	TGTGCCAGCAGCGTAGGTATAAGGGGGGGGAATGAGCAGTTCTTC	CASSVGIRGGNEQFF
TRBV5-6	TRBD1	-	TRBJ2-1	TGTGCCAGCAACCGCGTAGGACAGGGAACCAATGAGCAGTTCTTC	CASNRVGQGTNEQFF
TRBV11-2	TRBD2	-	TRBJ2-7	TGTGCCAGCAGCTTTAGCGGGGGGGGGTCCTACGAGCAGTACTTC	CASSFSGGGSYEQYF
TRBV18	-	few	TRBJ1-1	TGTGCCAGCTCACCCACAGGGAACACTGAAGCTTTCTTT	CASSPTGNTEAFF
TRBV7-2	TRBD1	-	TRBJ2-5	TGTGCCAGCAGCTTGTTGGGACAGGAGGGGGAGACCCAGTACTTC	CASSLLGQEGETQYF
TRBV5-1	TRBD1	once	TRBJ1-1	TGCGCCAGCAGCTTCAGACAGGGTTACATGAACACTGAAGCTTTCTTT	CASSFRQGYMNTEAFF
TRBV5-4	-	-	TRBJ1-2	TGTGCCAGCAGCTTGCCTCTTGGGGGACATAACTATGGCTACACCTTC	CASSLPLGGHNYGYTF
TRBV27	-	-	TRBJ1-3	TGTGCCAGCAGTTTATCAGGGGCTGGAAACACCATATATTTT	CASSLSGAGNTIYF
TRBV5-1	TRBD2	-	TRBJ2-3	TGCGCCAGCAGCTTCCGCGGGGGTGGCACAGATACGCAGTATTTT	CASSFRGGGTDTQYF